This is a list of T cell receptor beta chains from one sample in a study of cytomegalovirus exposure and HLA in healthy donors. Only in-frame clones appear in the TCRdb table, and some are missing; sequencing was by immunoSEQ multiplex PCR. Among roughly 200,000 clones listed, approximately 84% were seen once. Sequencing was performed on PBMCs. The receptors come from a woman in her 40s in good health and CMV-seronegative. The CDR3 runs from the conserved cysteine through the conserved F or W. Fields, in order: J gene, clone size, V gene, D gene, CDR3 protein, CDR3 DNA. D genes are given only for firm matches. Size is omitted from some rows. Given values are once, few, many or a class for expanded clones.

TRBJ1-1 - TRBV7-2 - CASSPSGNTEAFF TGTGCCAGCAGCCCCTCAGGGAACACTGAAGCTTTCTTT
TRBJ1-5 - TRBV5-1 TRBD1 CASSLDGDRDQPQHF TGCGCCAGCAGCTTGGACGGGGACAGGGATCAGCCCCAGCATTTT
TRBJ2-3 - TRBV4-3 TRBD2 CASSQAGSAGGSTDTQYF TGCGCCAGCAGCCAAGCTGGTTCGGCGGGGGGCTCCACAGATACGCAGTATTTT
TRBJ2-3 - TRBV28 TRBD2 CASSNLAGNTDTQYF TGTGCCAGCAGCAACCTAGCGGGGAACACAGATACGCAGTATTTT
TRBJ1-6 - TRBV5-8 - CASSLEVGVISYNSPLHF TGTGCCAGCAGCTTGGAGGTAGGGGTCATCTCCTATAATTCACCCCTCCACTTT
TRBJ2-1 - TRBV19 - CASRREVAYNEQFF TGTGCCAGCCGCAGGGAGGTTGCCTACAATGAGCAGTTCTTC
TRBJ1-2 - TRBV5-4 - CASSPDSRHGYTF TGTGCCAGCAGCCCCGACAGCCGTCATGGCTACACCTTC
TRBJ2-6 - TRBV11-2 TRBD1 CASSLAPGGYGANVLTF TGTGCCAGCAGCTTAGCCCCAGGGGGCTATGGGGCCAACGTCCTGACTTTC
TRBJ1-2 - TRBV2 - CASSELVSDRGNYGYTF TGTGCCAGCAGTGAGCTCGTTTCGGATCGCGGTAACTATGGCTACACCTTC
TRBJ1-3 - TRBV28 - CASSPTSSGNTIYF TGTGCCAGCAGCCCTACGTCCTCTGGAAACACCATATATTTT
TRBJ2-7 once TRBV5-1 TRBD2 CASSLMGLAGNEQYF TGCGCCAGCAGCTTGATGGGACTAGCGGGGAATGAGCAGTACTTC
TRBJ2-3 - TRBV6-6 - CASSYGGEADTQYF TGTGCCAGCAGTTACGGAGGGGAAGCAGATACGCAGTATTTT
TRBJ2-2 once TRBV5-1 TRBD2 CASSSGGGPPGELFF TGCGCCAGCAGCTCTGGCGGGGGGCCGCCCGGGGAGCTGTTTTTT
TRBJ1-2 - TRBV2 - CASSVLLGVGYTF TGTGCCAGCAGTGTGTTATTAGGGGTTGGCTACACCTTC
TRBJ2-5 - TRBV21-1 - CASSKGTGGETQYF TGTGCCAGCAGCAAAGGGACGGGGGGGGAGACCCAGTACTTC
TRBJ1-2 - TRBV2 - CASLPTGYGYTF TGTGCCAGCCTACCCACAGGCTATGGCTACACCTTC
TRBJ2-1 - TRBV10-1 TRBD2 CASSESRGETYNEQFF TGCGCCAGCAGTGAGTCGCGGGGGGAAACCTACAATGAGCAGTTCTTC
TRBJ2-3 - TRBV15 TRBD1 CATSRADRVGDTQYF TGTGCCACCAGCAGAGCCGACAGGGTGGGGGATACGCAGTATTTT
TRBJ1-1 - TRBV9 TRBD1 CASSLTGVGNTEAFF TGTGCCAGCAGCCTGACAGGGGTGGGGAACACTGAAGCTTTCTTT
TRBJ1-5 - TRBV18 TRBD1 CASSLSTGHDQPQHF TGTGCCAGCTCACTCTCGACAGGGCATGATCAGCCCCAGCATTTT
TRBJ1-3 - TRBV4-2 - CASSQDPTGRGNTIYF TGTGCCAGCAGCCAAGATCCCACAGGGAGAGGAAACACCATATATTTT
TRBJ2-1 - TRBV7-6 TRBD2 CASSLTSGANNEQFF TGTGCCAGCAGCTTAACCAGCGGGGCAAACAATGAGCAGTTCTTC
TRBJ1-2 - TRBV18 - CASSPSETYGYTF TGTGCCAGCTCACCGAGTGAAACCTATGGCTACACCTTC
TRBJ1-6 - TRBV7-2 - CASRAGTSQSPLHF TGTGCCAGCAGAGCAGGGACATCCCAATCACCCCTCCACTTT
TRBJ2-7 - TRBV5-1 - CASSLEPGSFYEQYF TGCGCCAGCAGCTTGGAGCCAGGCAGCTTCTACGAGCAGTACTTC
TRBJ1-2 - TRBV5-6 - CASSLRAGRHGYTF TGTGCCAGCAGCTTGCGGGCAGGGAGGCATGGCTACACCTTC
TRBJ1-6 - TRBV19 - CASTLGPGIGLIHF TGTGCCAGTACCCTAGGGCCCGGGATCGGGCTTATCCACTTT
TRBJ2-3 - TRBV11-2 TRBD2 CATARSGGGDTQYF TGTGCCACAGCAAGAAGCGGGGGGGGAGATACGCAGTATTTT
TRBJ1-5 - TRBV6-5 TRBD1 CASKTGPYSNQPQHF TGTGCCAGCAAGACAGGGCCTTATAGCAATCAGCCCCAGCATTTT
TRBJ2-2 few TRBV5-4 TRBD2 CASSLGRLRGDTGELFF TGTGCCAGCAGCTTGGGCAGGCTCCGGGGGGACACCGGGGAGCTGTTTTTT
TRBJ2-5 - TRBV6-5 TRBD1 CASSGRDSIQETQYF TGTGCCAGCAGTGGCCGGGACAGCATTCAAGAGACCCAGTACTTC
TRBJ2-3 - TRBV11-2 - CASSPEGNTDTQYF TGTGCCAGCAGCCCCGAGGGCAACACAGATACGCAGTATTTT
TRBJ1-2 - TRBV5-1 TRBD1 CASSLRTGDYGYTF TGCGCCAGCAGCCTCCGGACAGGGGACTATGGCTACACCTTC
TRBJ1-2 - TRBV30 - CAWWLVGQGYGYTF TGTGCCTGGTGGTTGGTGGGGCAGGGCTATGGCTACACCTTC
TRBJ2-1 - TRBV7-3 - CASSLSRKDEQFF TGTGCCAGCAGCTTATCTAGGAAGGATGAGCAGTTCTTC
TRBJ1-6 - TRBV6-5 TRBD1 CASSKQGAGSPLHF TGTGCCAGCAGTAAACAGGGGGCTGGATCACCCCTCCACTTT
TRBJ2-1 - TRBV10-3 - CAISESRASSSYEQFF TGTGCCATCAGTGAGTCGAGGGCTAGTAGCAGTTATGAGCAGTTCTTC
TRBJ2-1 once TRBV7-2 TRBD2 CANLTLGGGGVKNNEQFF TGTGCCAACCTAACCCTGGGGGGCGGGGGGGTAAAGAACAATGAGCAGTTCTTC
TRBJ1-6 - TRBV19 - CAAKGGGSTNSPLHF TGTGCCGCCAAGGGGGGGGGCAGCACTAATTCACCCCTCCACTTT
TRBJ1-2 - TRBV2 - CASSVALIEGGYTF TGTGCCAGCAGTGTAGCCCTTATCGAGGGTGGCTACACCTTC
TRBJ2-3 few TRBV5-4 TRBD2 CASSVGTSGAQYF TGTGCCAGCAGCGTGGGGACTAGCGGGGCCCAGTATTTT
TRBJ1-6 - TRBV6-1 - CASAQEGLVNSPLHF TGTGCCAGCGCCCAGGAGGGGCTCGTTAATTCACCCCTCCACTTT
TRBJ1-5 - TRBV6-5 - CASSYSQVPLSQHF TGTGCCAGCAGTTACTCGCAGGTACCCCTGTCCCAGCATTTT
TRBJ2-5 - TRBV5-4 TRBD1 CASSQGQGGTQYF TGTGCCAGCAGCCAAGGACAGGGAGGGACCCAGTACTTC
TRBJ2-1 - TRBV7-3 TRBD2 CASSPLLAGDNEQFF TGTGCCAGCAGCCCACTCCTAGCGGGGGACAATGAGCAGTTCTTC
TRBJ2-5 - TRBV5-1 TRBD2 CASSPLGLAGGETQYF TGCGCCAGCAGCCCTTTGGGACTCGCGGGAGGAGAGACCCAGTACTTC
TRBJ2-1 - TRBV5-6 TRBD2 CASSLASGGVNEQFF TGTGCCAGCAGCTTGGCTAGCGGGGGGGTTAATGAGCAGTTCTTC
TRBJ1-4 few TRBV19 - CASSEAEKLFF TGTGCCAGTAGTGAGGCTGAAAAACTGTTTTTT
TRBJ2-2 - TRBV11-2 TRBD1 CASSPGDRANTGELFF TGTGCCAGCAGCCCCGGGGACAGGGCGAACACCGGGGAGCTGTTTTTT
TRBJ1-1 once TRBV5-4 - CASSLAGFGEGTEAFF TGTGCCAGCAGCTTGGCTGGGTTCGGGGAGGGGACTGAAGCTTTCTTT
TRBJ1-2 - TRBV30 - CAWTRAGYGYTF TGTGCCTGGACCCGGGCGGGCTATGGCTACACCTTC
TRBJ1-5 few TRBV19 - CASNGEGRSNQPQHF TGTGCCAGTAACGGTGAGGGCAGGAGCAATCAGCCCCAGCATTTT
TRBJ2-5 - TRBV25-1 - CASSVGGAETQYF TGTGCCAGCAGTGTAGGAGGGGCCGAGACCCAGTACTTC
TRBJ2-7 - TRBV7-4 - CASSLGPGNEQYF TGTGCCAGCAGCTTGGGCCCCGGGAACGAGCAGTACTTC
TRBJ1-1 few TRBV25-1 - CASSPFEAFF TGTGCCAGCAGTCCATTTGAAGCTTTCTTT
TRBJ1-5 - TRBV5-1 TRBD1 CASSLDGQGNQPQHF TGCGCCAGCAGCTTGGACGGACAGGGGAATCAGCCCCAGCATTTT